The 26 T cell receptor beta chains given below trace back to one sample, sequenced in a study of CD8 T cells in Susac syndrome. With random hexamers, reverse transcription was performed on about 0.5 to 1 ug of RNA. Via MiXCR, TCRdb re-called the immunoSEQ multiplex PCR reads, giving one row per CDR3 protein. The data hold 100,000 to 150,000 distinct CDR3 sequences, with around 94% observed a single time. Sequenced: CD8+ T cells from PBMCs. The receptors here all came from a human donor with Susac syndrome.

The rearrangement joins TRBV5-6 to TRBJ2-5; 7 nucleotides match TRBD1. The germline gives CDR1 SGHDT, CDR2 YYEEEE. This CDR3 comprises 14 residues. Unmatched junction bases numbered 7, after V lost 3 bases and J lost 5 bases. The CDR3: CASSSGGGIETQYF. Here the CDR3 DNA reads TGTGCCAGCAGCTCAGGGGGTGGGATTGAGACCCAGTACTTC.

In this sample, this clonotype turned up once. The rearrangement joins TRBV30 to TRBJ2-2; 9 bases are shared with TRBD1. The CDR3 spans 16 residues. Germline CDR1 reads GTSNPN; CDR2 reads SVGIG (reference sequence). V dropped 1 base and J dropped 0; count of bases not matched to a gene: 3. CDR3 sequence reads: CAWSAWDRANTGELFF. The CDR3 bases are TGTGCCTGGAGTGCATGGGACAGGGCGAACACCGGGGAGCTGTTTTTT. Based on the CDR3 plus reference TRBV30 and TRBJ2-2, the full variable domain is SQTIHQWPATLVQPVGSPLSLECTVEGTSNPNLYWYRQAAGRGLQLLFYSVGIGQISSEVPQNLSASRPQDRQFILSSKKLLLSDSGFYLCAWSAWDRANTGELFFGEGSRLTVL.

This clonotype appeared once. V is TRBV29-1 and J is TRBJ1-2, with 9 bases that match TRBD1. This CDR3 comprises 12 residues. Trimming took 6 bases from V and 7 from J; bases not matched to a gene: 6. Germline V gene data show CDR1 as SQVTM and CDR2 as ANQGSEA. This CDR3 reads CSVVQGAGGYTF. The CDR3 coding sequence is TGCAGCGTCGTACAGGGGGCAGGTGGCTACACCTTC.

The chain couples TRBV19 to TRBJ2-3; 11 nucleotides match TRBD2. Germline-derived CDR1 and CDR2 are LNHDA and SQIVND (reference sequence). V dropped 1 base and J dropped 2; count of bases not matched to a gene: 8. The CDR3 spans 18 residues. In DNA, the CDR3 is TGTGCCAGTAGTATAGTCCCGGGACTAGCGGCCGTCACAGATACGCAGTATTTT. Translating it yields CASSIVPGLAAVTDTQYF.

This rearrangement joins TRBV28 to TRBJ2-1; perhaps TRBD2 as D (5 bases). CDR1 is MDHEN and CDR2 is SYDVKM in the germline V gene. V lost 7 bases to trimming and J lost 8 bases, with 15 bases between them. This CDR3 region has 13 residues. As DNA, the CDR3 is TGTGCCAGCAACCGGGTGGGAGTCGATGAGCAGTTCTTC. Its translation: CASNRVGVDEQFF.

The V and J genes are TRBV3-1 and TRBJ2-2; weak D call: TRBD2 (5 bases). V was cut by 4 bases and J by 7 bases, with 10 bases left in between. Germline loops: CDR1 LGHDT, CDR2 YNNKEL (reference sequence). This CDR3 is built from 13 residues. This CDR3 is CASSPLLVGELFF. CDR3 bases: TGTGCCAGCAGCCCCCTACTAGTCGGGGAGCTGTTTTTT. The whole variable domain, remainder taken from reference TRBV3-1 and TRBJ2-2, is DTAVSQTPKYLVTQMGNDKSIKCEQNLGHDTMYWYKQDSKKFLKIMFSYNNKELIINETVPNRFSPKSPDKAHLNLHINSLELGDSAVYFCASSPLLVGELFFGEGSRLTVL.

The gene calls are TRBV7-3 and TRBJ2-7, with a weak D call TRBD1 (5 bases). Trimming shortened V by 7 bases and J by 2 bases, and 15 bases separated the two germline ends. The CDR3 consists of 14 residues. In germline, CDR1 is SGHTA, CDR2 FQGTGA. CDR3 nucleotides: TGTGCCAGCACTCTATGGGCAGGGCCCTACGAGCAGTACTTC. Its translation is CASTLWAGPYEQYF.

The CDR3 sequence: CSARVESSYNSPLHF. For the CDR3, the DNA is TGCAGTGCTAGAGTGGAGAGCTCCTATAATTCACCCCTCCACTTT. The gene calls are TRBV20-1 and TRBJ1-6; D uncertain. The CDR3 is 15 amino acids. CDR1 and CDR2 from the germline V gene are DFQATT and SNEGSKA (reference sequence). With 1 base removed from V and 0 bases from J, the gap between germline ends came to 7 bases.

J is TRBJ2-1 and V is TRBV4-3, with 10 bases identical to TRBD2. CDR3 length: 16 amino acids. The germline V gene has CDR1 LGHNA and CDR2 YSLEER. V was clipped by 1 base and J by 8 bases; unmatched bases: 8. In DNA form, the CDR3 reads TGCGCCAGCAGCCAAGGCTCTAGCGGGAGTGTAGATGAGCAGTTCTTC. Protein: CASSQGSSGSVDEQFF.

The rearrangement links TRBV2 to TRBJ2-7; D remains unclear. The germline V gene encodes CDR1 SNHLY and CDR2 FYNNEI. This CDR3 is built from 14 residues. Between the trimmed V and J ends, which lost 4 bases and 3 bases, there was a span of 13 bases. CDR3 DNA sequence: TGTGCCAGCAGTGTCTCCATAAGTTACTACGAGCAGTACTTC. Residues: CASSVSISYYEQYF.

This rearrangement joins TRBV15 to TRBJ1-6; TRBD1 matches 7 bases. Germline V lookup: CDR1 LNHNV, CDR2 YYDKDF (reference sequence). The V and J ends lost 3 bases and 9 bases, in that order; junction bases with no gene match: 5. The CDR3 spans 14 residues. CDR3 loop: CATSSTGVVSPLHF. In nucleotides, the CDR3 is TGTGCCACCAGCAGTACAGGGGTGGTTTCACCCCTCCACTTT.

This clonotype was found a few times. The rearrangement links TRBV11-2 to TRBJ2-2; TRBD1 or TRBD2 may be the D gene (5 bases each). Germline V gives CDR1 SGHAT, CDR2 FQNNGV. The CDR3 consists of 14 residues. Trimming took off 4 bases at V and 7 bases at J, with 13 bases between the two ends. The CDR3 here is CASSWGSGVGELFF. DNA for the CDR3: TGTGCCAGCAGCTGGGGGAGCGGAGTCGGGGAGCTGTTTTTT.

The J gene is TRBJ2-1, the V gene TRBV6-2 or TRBV6-3, with 9 nucleotides matching TRBD2. CDR1 and CDR2 (germline): MNHEY, SVGEGT. The CDR3 consists of 15 residues. The V segment lost 8 bases and the J segment 4 bases; nucleotides outside the gene matches: 9. This CDR3 reads CASVGREGIYNEQFF. The CDR3 nucleotides read TGTGCCAGCGTTGGGCGGGAGGGAATTTACAATGAGCAGTTCTTC.

This clonotype has only a few counts. The gene calls are TRBV19 and TRBJ2-7; D gene uncertain. The germline gives CDR1 LNHDA, CDR2 SQIVND (reference sequence). This CDR3 is 12 amino acids long. Deletions cut 6 bases from V and 1 base from J, with 7 bases between. In DNA form, the CDR3 reads TGTGCCAGTAGAGGGCTTTCCTACGAGCAGTACTTC. It translates to CASRGLSYEQYF.

The V call is TRBV30, the J call TRBJ1-2; D is perhaps TRBD1 (5 bases). V dropped 0 bases and J dropped 4 bases, with 15 bases sitting between them. The CDR3 sequence is 15 residues long. From germline, CDR1 is GTSNPN and CDR2 SVGIG (reference sequence). The CDR3: CAWSVSAATVYGYTF. CDR3 coding DNA: TGTGCCTGGAGTGTATCCGCTGCGACAGTCTATGGCTACACCTTC.

The chain is built from TRBV5-4 and TRBJ1-2; D not resolved. CDR1 SGHNT and CDR2 YYREEE come from the germline V gene (reference sequence). The V end was cut by 0 bases, the J end by 2 bases, with 17 bases between. The CDR3 loop spans 17 amino acids. CDR3 coding DNA: TGTGCCAGCAGCTTGGATGAGGGATGGAGGCGCAACTATGGCTACACCTTC. It encodes CASSLDEGWRRNYGYTF.

The chain carries TRBV7-2 and TRBJ2-7; D is perhaps TRBD1 (5 bases). CDR3 size: 13 residues. Germline CDR1 reads SGHTA; CDR2 reads FQGNSA. Trimming took 5 bases from V and 3 from J, leaving 11 bases between them. CDR3 in amino acids: CASSAGPSYEQYF. The DNA of the CDR3 is TGTGCCAGCAGCGCAGGGCCGAGCTACGAGCAGTACTTC.

The rearrangement joins TRBV7-9 to TRBJ2-7, with TRBD1 matching over 9 bases. Germline CDR1 SEHNR, CDR2 FQNEAQ (reference sequence). The V segment lost 5 bases and the J segment 4 bases; nucleotides outside the gene matches: 9. This CDR3 has 15 residues. The CDR3 here is CASSVGQGPLYEQYF. In nucleotides, the CDR3 is TGTGCCAGCAGCGTCGGACAGGGGCCGTTGTACGAGCAGTACTTC.

V is TRBV14 and J is TRBJ1-1; D call uncertain. Germline assignment: CDR1 SGHDN and CDR2 FVKESK. The V and J ends lost 1 base and 3 bases respectively, with 6 bases between them. This CDR3 has 13 residues. The DNA for the CDR3 is TGTGCCAGCAGCCAAGTCAGTGACACTGAAGCTTTCTTT. Translated, it gives CASSQVSDTEAFF.

The V call is TRBV2, the J call TRBJ2-1, with 7 bases that match TRBD1. Germline V gives CDR1 SNHLY, CDR2 FYNNEI. CDR3 length equals 16 residues. V shed 5 bases, J shed 5 bases, and the junction held 12 bases outside the gene matches. CDR3: CASSLYRDSPNNEQFF. CDR3 sequence (DNA): TGTGCCAGCAGTCTCTACCGGGACAGCCCGAACAATGAGCAGTTCTTC.

This sequence joins TRBV14 and TRBJ1-3; no clear D gene. Germline values: CDR1 SGHDN, CDR2 FVKESK. V was shortened by 0 bases and J by 4 bases, with 7 bases between the two germline ends. The CDR3 sequence is 14 residues long. CDR3 residues: CASSQELRGNTIYF. The CDR3 DNA sequence: TGTGCCAGCAGCCAAGAACTCAGGGGAAACACCATATATTTT.

The DNA of the CDR3 is TGTGCCAGCAGTATAAGAGGGGGCGAGGTTGGGACCCAGTACTTC. Amino acids: CASSIRGGEVGTQYF. The gene calls are TRBV25-1 and TRBJ2-5, with 7 bases lining up with TRBD1. From germline, CDR1 is MGHDK and CDR2 SYGVNS. V shed 5 bases, J shed 7 bases, and the junction held 13 bases outside the gene matches. This CDR3 has 15 amino acids.

The chain links TRBV20-1 to TRBJ2-7; the D gene is possibly TRBD1 (5 bases). Germline CDR1 DFQATT, CDR2 SNEGSKA (reference sequence). Trimming cost V 3 bases and J 3 bases, with 9 bases left between them. The CDR3 runs to 12 residues. In DNA form, the CDR3 reads TGCAGTGCTAGCTCGGACAACTACGAGCAGTACTTC. Amino acids: CSASSDNYEQYF.

CDR3 amino acids: CASSLWDYEQFF. The CDR3 DNA sequence: TGTGCCAGCAGCTTATGGGACTATGAGCAGTTCTTC. The genes are TRBV7-9 and TRBJ2-1; the D gene is possibly TRBD2 (6 bases). The V gene lost 2 bases and the J gene lost 8 bases, with 7 bases spanning the gap. Per germline, CDR1 SEHNR and CDR2 FQNEAQ (reference sequence). The CDR3 spans 12 residues.

The chain recombines TRBV12-3 or TRBV12-4 with TRBJ1-3; D uncertain. The CDR3 length is 14 residues. V lost 3 bases and J 0 bases, leaving 6 bases between the germline ends. In nucleotides, the CDR3 is TGTGCCAGCAGTTTGACGGTCTCTGGAAACACCATATATTTT. Translating it yields CASSLTVSGNTIYF.

The gene calls are TRBV12-3 or TRBV12-4 and TRBJ1-1, with unresolved D. This CDR3 has 11 residues. The V gene lost 6 bases and the J gene lost 9 bases, with 11 bases spanning the gap. The CDR3 bases are TGTGCCAGCAGGACGGCAGAGAAAGCTTTCTTT. As protein: CASRTAEKAFF.